This T cell receptor beta chain was profiled in a study of T-cell memory formation after mild COVID-19. Each CDR3 protein gets one entry after TCRdb re-called the 5' RACE reads with MiXCR. This sample yields 500,000 to 550,000 distinct CDR3 sequences, of which 20% are seen a single time; roughly an eighth belongs to the top ten. Looked up from germline, CDR1 is SGDLS and CDR2 is YYNGEE. CDR3 size: 16 residues. Germline trimming cut 1 base from V and 4 bases from J; bases unmatched to any gene: 6. Sequencing was performed on PBMCs or a T cell subset sorted from them (not recorded which). This clonotype was obtained from an adult woman who had mild COVID-19 (a few samples of this study predate the infection). Cell type and time point are not known. The chain joins TRBV9 to TRBJ2-1; 9 bases fit TRBD2. CDR3 DNA sequence: TGTGCCAGCAGCGTAAATGCGGGAGGGAAGTACAATGAGCAGTTCTTC. It encodes CASSVNAGGKYNEQFF.